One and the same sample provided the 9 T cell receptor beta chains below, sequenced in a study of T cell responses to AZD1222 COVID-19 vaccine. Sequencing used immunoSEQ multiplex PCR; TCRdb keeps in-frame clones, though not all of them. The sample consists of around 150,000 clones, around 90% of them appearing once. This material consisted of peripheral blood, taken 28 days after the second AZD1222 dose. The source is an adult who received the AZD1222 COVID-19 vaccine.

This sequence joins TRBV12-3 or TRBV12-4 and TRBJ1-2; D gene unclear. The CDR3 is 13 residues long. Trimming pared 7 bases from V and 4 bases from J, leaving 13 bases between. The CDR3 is CASNSPSSYGYTF. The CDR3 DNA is TGTGCCAGCAATTCCCCCAGTAGCTATGGCTACACCTTC.

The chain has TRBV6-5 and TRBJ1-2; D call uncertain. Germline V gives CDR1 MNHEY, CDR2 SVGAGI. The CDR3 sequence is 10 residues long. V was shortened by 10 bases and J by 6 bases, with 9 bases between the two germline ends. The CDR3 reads CATLKDGYTF. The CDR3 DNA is TGTGCCACCTTAAAGGATGGCTACACCTTC.

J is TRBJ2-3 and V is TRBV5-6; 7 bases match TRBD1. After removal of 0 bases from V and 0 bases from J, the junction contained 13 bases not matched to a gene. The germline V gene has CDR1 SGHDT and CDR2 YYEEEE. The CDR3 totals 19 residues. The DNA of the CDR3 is TGTGCCAGCAGCTTGGGGCTACTTAGGACAGGAACCAGCACAGATACGCAGTATTTT. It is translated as CASSLGLLRTGTSTDTQYF.

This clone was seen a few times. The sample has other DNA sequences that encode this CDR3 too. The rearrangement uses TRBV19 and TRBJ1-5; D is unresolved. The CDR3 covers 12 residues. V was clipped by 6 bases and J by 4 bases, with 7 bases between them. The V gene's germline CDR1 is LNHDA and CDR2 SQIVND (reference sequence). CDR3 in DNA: TGTGCCAGTAGCACGTATAATCAGCCCCAGCATTTT. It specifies CASSTYNQPQHF.

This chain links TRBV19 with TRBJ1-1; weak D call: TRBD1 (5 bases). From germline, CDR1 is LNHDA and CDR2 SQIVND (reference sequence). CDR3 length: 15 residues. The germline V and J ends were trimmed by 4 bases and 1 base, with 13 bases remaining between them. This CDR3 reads CASSTLGLSNTEAFF. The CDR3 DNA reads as TGTGCCAGTAGTACCCTGGGACTCTCGAACACTGAAGCTTTCTTT.

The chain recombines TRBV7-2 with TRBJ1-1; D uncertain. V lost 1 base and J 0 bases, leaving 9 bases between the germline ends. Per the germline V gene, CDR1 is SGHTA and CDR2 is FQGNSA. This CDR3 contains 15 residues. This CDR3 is CASSLDTPMNTEAFF. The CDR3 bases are TGTGCCAGCAGCTTAGATACTCCCATGAACACTGAAGCTTTCTTT.

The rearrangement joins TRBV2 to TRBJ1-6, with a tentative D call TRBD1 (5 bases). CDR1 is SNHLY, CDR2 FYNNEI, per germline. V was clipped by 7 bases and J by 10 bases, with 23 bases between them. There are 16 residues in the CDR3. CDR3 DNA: TGTGCCAGCAACGGTGGTAGGAGGGGAGGCAGATCACCCCTCCACTTT. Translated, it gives CASNGGRRGGRSPLHF.

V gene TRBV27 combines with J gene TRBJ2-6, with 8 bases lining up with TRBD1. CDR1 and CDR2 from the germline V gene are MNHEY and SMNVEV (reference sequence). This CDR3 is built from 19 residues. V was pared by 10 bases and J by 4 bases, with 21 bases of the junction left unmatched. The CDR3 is CATAEGTGLSSAGANVLTF. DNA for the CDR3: TGTGCCACCGCTGAGGGGACAGGCCTTTCCTCGGCGGGGGCCAACGTCCTGACTTTC.

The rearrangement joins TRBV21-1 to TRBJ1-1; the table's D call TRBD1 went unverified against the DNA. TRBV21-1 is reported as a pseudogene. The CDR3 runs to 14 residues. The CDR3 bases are TGTGCCAGGACAGGGGGCCAGAAAAACACTGAAGCTTTCTTT. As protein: CARTGGQKNTEAFF.